The T cell receptor beta chain under discussion was sequenced for a study of STAT3 mutations in large granular lymphocyte leukemia (dated by TCRdb to the late 2010s). Some background on the complete study: About half of the T-LGLL patients who underwent longitudinal sequencing carried canonical activating STAT3 mutations. One or more immunosuppressive therapy regimens were given to more than half of T-LGLL patients, and hematologic response was seen in 40% of the treated patients. As controls, the study also included longitudinal sequencing of a couple of patients with natural killer LGL leukemia. Each patient was sequenced at an average of approximately 3.8 time points, ranging from 2 to 8 samplings. Roughly 19 representative T-LGLL cases were selected from an initial cohort of approximately 210 LGL patients for longitudinal TCRbeta and STAT3 sequencing. Patients with T-cell large granular lymphocyte leukemia underwent serial deep sequencing of TCRbeta CDR3 and STAT3 to reconstruct clonal hierarchy and dynamics. What the research found in general, with its limitations: The burden of the dominant TCR clone was higher than the STAT3 mutant burden in several patients, which suggests that the STAT3 mutation arose secondarily inside a clone that had already expanded. At least one immunodominant TCRbeta clonotype was identified in every T-LGLL patient, and multiple immunodominant subclonotypes were identified in about half of the T-LGLL patients. Because no samples were available when a clone first appeared, clonal expansion was inferred from samplings taken at other points. Because codominant clonotypes persisted in some patients, a small but highly pathogenic clone may have been missed. The linking of therapy response to changes in TCR clonal burden was complicated by variable intervals between samplings and differing treatment regimens. In about 30% of the 18 patients, TCR clonotype switching occurred after therapy, and every newly emerging clone was STAT3 wild type.

TCRbeta libraries were sequenced on an Illumina MiSeq, averaging about 40,773 productive templates per sample. Using multiplex PCR amplification, the immunoSEQ assay generated the TCRbeta CDR3 libraries. The paper's data handling went like this. Repertoire diversity was computed as previously defined, with values near 0 indicating extremely monoclonal samples. This immuneACCESS table, as held by TCRdb, lists in-frame sequences with V and J called but not all clones. Of the missing ones, under half trace to an unresolved V gene in checked studies; the others have no known cause. The DNA gave D and trimming, while V, J and clone size come from that table. The sample contains over 10,000 clones, more than 65% of them found a single time. The top ten clones comprise just over 50% of the sample. DNA was extracted from blood mononuclear cells, with the same DNA used for both TCR and STAT3 sequencing. About this clone: Its antigen specificity is not known. Qualities for individual bases were not recorded, and no much larger clone is one base off.

Per the germline V gene (reference sequence), PRHDT is the CDR1 and FYEKMQ is the CDR2. V sheds 5 bases and J sheds 1 base, leaving 12 bases between their ends. The CDR3 spans 14 residues, from the cysteine through the phenylalanine. Only CDR3 DNA remains: 42 bases, in frame from the first base. Sequences were obtained from peripheral blood mononuclear cells. The sequence came from a man aged 55-75 years with T-cell large granular lymphocyte leukemia. Some clones in this sample may be carry-over from other donors' samples. The age is the age at diagnosis. The chain is encoded by TRBV13 joined to TRBJ2-7, with TRBD2 tentatively as D gene (6 bases match). The base sequence is TGTGCCAGCAGCCTCCCCGGGGGTTCCTACGAGCAGTACTTC. It is translated as CASSLPGGSYEQYF.